What follows are 7 T cell receptor beta chains derived from one specimen sequenced in a study of T cells in Graves' hyperthyroidism and ophthalmopathy. TCR beta CDR3 region amplification was performed from RNA transcripts. First-round RT-PCR targeting the TCR CDR3 was performed with the HTBI primer set. TCRdb called the multiplex PCR reads again in MiXCR, with one record for every CDR3 protein. This sample has roughly 380,000 distinct CDR3 sequences, with approximately 18% found just once. Specimen: blood. These receptor sequences come from a middle-aged woman with Graves' ophthalmopathy.

On this clonotype itself: Relative to the germline gene, one junction end is altered; a read error may explain this. The chain recombines TRBV6-1 with TRBJ1-2; D might be TRBD1 (6 bases). The CDR3 has 13 residues. Germline V CDR1 and CDR2: MNHNS, SASEGT. CDR3 DNA: TGTGCCAGCAGTGTAGGGGGGCGACATGGCTACAACTTC. It codes for CASSVGGRHGYNF.

The rearrangement links TRBV20-1 to TRBJ1-5; a weak D match, TRBD1 (6 bases). Germline V lookup: CDR1 DFQATT, CDR2 SNEGSKA (reference sequence). Trimming left V 4 bases short and J 7 bases short, with 17 bases between. The CDR3 runs to 14 residues. The CDR3 region is CSATGTGNGQPQHF. The CDR3 DNA reads as TGCAGTGCTACTGGAACAGGGAACGGGCAGCCCCAGCATTTT.

This clonotype was seen repeatedly, ten times or more. This chain connects TRBV14 to TRBJ1-1; tentatively, D is TRBD1 (5 bases). The germline V and J ends were trimmed by 4 bases and 3 bases, with 12 bases remaining between them. Germline V gene sequence: CDR1 SGHDN, CDR2 FVKESK. This CDR3 has 14 amino acids. CDR3 loop: CASSRSMGDTEAFF. CDR3 DNA sequence: TGTGCCAGCAGCCGAAGCATGGGGGACACTGAAGCTTTCTTT.

This clonotype came up many times. The rearrangement links TRBV30 to TRBJ1-1, with a possible D match to TRBD1 (6 bases). CDR3 length: 11 amino acids. Germline V gives CDR1 GTSNPN, CDR2 SVGIG (reference sequence). Trimming shortened V by 5 bases and J by 5 bases, and 9 bases separated the two germline ends. CDR3 bases: TGTGCCTGGCGGACAGTAACTGAAGCTTTCTTT. Translation: CAWRTVTEAFF.

The V gene is TRBV12-3 or TRBV12-4, the J gene TRBJ1-2, with 9 nucleotides matching TRBD1. The ends lost 5 bases at V and 2 bases at J; junction bases unmatched: 3. The CDR3 sequence is 14 residues long. The CDR3 DNA follows: TGTGCCAGCAGTCATGGACAGGGGAACTATGGCTACACCTTC. This codes for CASSHGQGNYGYTF.

Many counts were recorded for this clonotype. The gene calls are TRBV7-9 and TRBJ2-7; the D gene is possibly TRBD2 (6 bases). V was pared by 3 bases and J by 2 bases, with 11 bases between. The CDR3 contains 14 residues. In germline, CDR1 is SEHNR, CDR2 FQNEAQ (reference sequence). The CDR3 coding sequence is TGTGCCAGCAGCTTCGGGGGAAGCGCCTACGAGCAGTACTTC. Protein: CASSFGGSAYEQYF.

This clonotype was counted at least ten times. This rearrangement joins TRBV6-5 to TRBJ1-3, with D uncertain. V was shortened by 7 bases and J by 0 bases, with 7 bases between the two germline ends. The V gene's germline CDR1 is MNHEY and CDR2 SVGAGI. There are 13 residues in the CDR3. The CDR3 region is CASTRTSGNTIYF. In DNA form, the CDR3 reads TGTGCCAGCACCAGAACCTCTGGAAACACCATATATTTT.